These 16 T cell receptor beta chains share one sample of origin, sequenced in a study of blood T cell repertoires in COVID-19. Libraries were prepared by immunoSEQ multiplex PCR; TCRdb keeps only in-frame clonotypes and omits some of them. The data show hundreds of thousands of clones, over 75% seen once. Sequenced sample: peripheral blood. The receptors were sampled from a man aged 45-65 years with COVID-19, enrolled during active disease.

This sequence joins TRBV28 and TRBJ1-1; D gene ambiguous. The CDR3 extends over 15 amino acids. Between the trimmed V and J ends, which lost 5 bases and 1 base, there was a span of 14 bases. CDR1 is MDHEN and CDR2 is SYDVKM in the germline V gene. This CDR3 is CASSPYKEPNTEAFF. For the CDR3, the DNA is TGTGCCAGCAGTCCGTACAAAGAACCGAACACTGAAGCTTTCTTT.

The chain carries TRBV12-5 and TRBJ1-1; TRBD1 aligns across 7 bases. The J segment lost 2 bases and the V segment lost 5 bases, leaving 5 bases of the junction unmatched. CDR3 length equals 14 residues. Germline V gene data show CDR1 as LGHNT and CDR2 as FRNRAP. This CDR3 is CASGPGTVNTEAFF. As DNA, the CDR3 is TGTGCTAGTGGTCCAGGGACAGTTAACACTGAAGCTTTCTTT.

This chain joins TRBV29-1 and TRBJ2-1, with no clear D. The CDR3 extends over 15 amino acids. Trimming removed 0 bases at V and 0 bases at J, with 9 bases between. CDR1 is SQVTM, CDR2 ANQGSEA, per germline. The CDR3 sequence: CSVEDRANSYNEQFF. In DNA, the CDR3 is TGCAGCGTTGAAGATAGAGCCAACTCCTACAATGAGCAGTTCTTC.

The V and J genes are TRBV27 and TRBJ1-5; maybe TRBD1 (6 bases). The CDR3 has 14 amino acids. Per the germline V gene, CDR1 is MNHEY and CDR2 is SMNVEV (reference sequence). Trimming removed 5 bases at V and 5 bases at J, with 13 bases between. The CDR3 DNA reads TGTGCCAGCAGTAGGGACATTAGGTATCAGCCCCAGCATTTT. It encodes CASSRDIRYQPQHF.

This chain joins TRBV7-2 and TRBJ2-2; D may be TRBD1 (6 bases). The germline V and J ends were trimmed by 6 bases and 5 bases, with 16 bases remaining between them. The CDR3 runs to 15 residues. In germline, CDR1 is SGHTA, CDR2 FQGNSA. The CDR3 DNA reads as TGTGCCAGCAGGTTCGGCCAGGGGATAACCGGGGAGCTGTTTTTT. It translates to CASRFGQGITGELFF.

V is TRBV29-1 and J is TRBJ1-1; D might be TRBD1 (6 bases). The CDR3 totals 14 residues. In germline, CDR1 is SQVTM, CDR2 ANQGSEA. Trimming left V 6 bases short and J 0 bases short, with 14 bases between. The CDR3 protein is CSVGGAGMNTEAFF. The CDR3 DNA sequence: TGCAGCGTCGGGGGGGCAGGGATGAACACTGAAGCTTTCTTT.

This chain uses TRBV6-6 with TRBJ1-6; D not resolved. V was cut by 10 bases and J by 6 bases, with 10 bases left in between. This CDR3 is built from 12 residues. Germline CDR1 and CDR2: MNHNY and SVGAGI (reference sequence). The CDR3 DNA follows: TGTGCCACCAAAGGCGGTAATTCACCCCTCCACTTT. It translates to CATKGGNSPLHF.

This clone occurred once. The chain combines TRBV4-1 with TRBJ2-5; TRBD1 agrees at 9 bases. The CDR3 extends over 14 amino acids. Germline values: CDR1 MGHRA, CDR2 YSYEKL. The junction had 5 bases not matched to a gene; V was cut back by 4 bases and J by 5 bases. The CDR3 coding sequence is TGCGCCAGCAGCCCGGGACAGGGACAGGAGACCCAGTACTTC. This encodes CASSPGQGQETQYF.

The chain recombines TRBV6-5 with TRBJ1-2; no definite D call. The V gene lost 5 bases and the J gene lost 0 bases, with 13 bases spanning the gap. CDR3 length: 15 amino acids. Per germline, CDR1 MNHEY and CDR2 SVGAGI. The CDR3 bases are TGTGCCAGCAGTACCCCGGGTAACCCTAACTATGGCTACACCTTC. It yields the protein CASSTPGNPNYGYTF.

J is TRBJ1-1 and V is TRBV6-2 or TRBV6-3, with a tentative D call TRBD1 (5 bases). The CDR3 spans 16 residues. The V and J ends lost 0 bases and 3 bases respectively, with 14 bases between them. Germline V CDR1 and CDR2: MNHEY, SVGEGT. The CDR3 DNA follows: TGTGCCAGCAGTTACTCAAGGGGCAGTGTGGACACTGAAGCTTTCTTT. Its protein is CASSYSRGSVDTEAFF.

Details on this clone: The conserved phenylalanine or tryptophan is not found at the CDR3 terminus, so this likely reflects a read error. Because the CDR3's place on the DNA is in doubt, the DNA is left out and the CDR3 is given as listed by TCRdb. The V call is TRBV2, the J call TRBJ2-7; the table's D gene call, TRBD2, was not cross checked with the DNA. The CDR3 is 14 residues long, counting both termini. CDR1 and CDR2 from the germline V gene are SNHLY and FYNNEI. The CDR3 loop is CASSDQWGAPWDYD.

The count of this clone is one. V usage is TRBV29-1 and J usage is TRBJ2-1; the match to TRBD2 covers 10 bases. J lost 8 bases, V lost 7 bases, and 14 bases had no gene match. From germline, CDR1 is SQVTM and CDR2 ANQGSEA. The CDR3 runs to 15 residues. CDR3 protein: CSALKLAGRLYEQFF. The CDR3 coding sequence is TGCAGCGCTCTAAAACTAGCGGGGAGATTGTATGAGCAGTTCTTC.

V is TRBV18 and J is TRBJ1-5; no clear D. The CDR3 length is 15 residues. V was shortened by 2 bases and J by 2 bases, with 10 bases between the two germline ends. Germline-derived CDR1 and CDR2 are KGHSH and LQKENI. CDR3 DNA: TGTGCCAGCTCACCAGGCGAGGTGGGCAATCAGCCCCAGCATTTT. Protein: CASSPGEVGNQPQHF.

The chain joins TRBV4-1 to TRBJ2-7, with 7 nucleotides matching TRBD1. The junction had 6 bases not matched to a gene; V was cut back by 2 bases and J by 2 bases. Germline-derived CDR1 and CDR2 are MGHRA and YSYEKL. The CDR3 extends over 15 amino acids. CDR3 nucleotide sequence: TGCGCCAGCAGCCAAATACCGGGACAGACCTACGAGCAGTACTTC. This sequence encodes CASSQIPGQTYEQYF.

CDR3 nucleotides: TGTGCCAGCAGTTACTCGACCAGGGGACAGGTTAACACCGGGGAGCTGTTTTTT. Translating it yields CASSYSTRGQVNTGELFF. The V and J genes are TRBV6-2 or TRBV6-3 and TRBJ2-2, with 8 bases that match TRBD1. The J segment lost 2 bases and the V segment lost 0 bases, leaving 8 bases of the junction unmatched. This CDR3 region has 18 residues. Germline V gives CDR1 MNHEY, CDR2 SVGEGT.

V and J are TRBV4-2 and TRBJ2-7; 9 nucleotides match TRBD2. This CDR3 spans 15 amino acids. The V gene's germline CDR1 is LGHNA and CDR2 YNFKEQ. V trimming: 1 base; J trimming: 1 base; junction bases outside the gene matches: 2. CDR3 sequence: CASSQGAGGSYEQYF. The CDR3 DNA follows: TGTGCCAGCAGCCAAGGGGCGGGAGGGTCCTACGAGCAGTACTTC.